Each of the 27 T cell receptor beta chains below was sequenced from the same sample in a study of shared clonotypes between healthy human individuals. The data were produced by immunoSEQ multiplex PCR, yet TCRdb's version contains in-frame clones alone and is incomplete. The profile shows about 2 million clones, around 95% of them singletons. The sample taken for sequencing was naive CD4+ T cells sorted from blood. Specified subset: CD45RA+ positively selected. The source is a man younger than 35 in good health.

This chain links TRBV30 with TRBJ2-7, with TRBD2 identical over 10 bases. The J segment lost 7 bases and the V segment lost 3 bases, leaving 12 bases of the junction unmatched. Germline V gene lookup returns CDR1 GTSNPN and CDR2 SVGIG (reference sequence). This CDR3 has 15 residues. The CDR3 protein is CAWRGGAGGPGEQYF. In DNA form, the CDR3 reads TGTGCCTGGAGAGGAGGAGCGGGGGGGCCTGGGGAGCAGTACTTC.

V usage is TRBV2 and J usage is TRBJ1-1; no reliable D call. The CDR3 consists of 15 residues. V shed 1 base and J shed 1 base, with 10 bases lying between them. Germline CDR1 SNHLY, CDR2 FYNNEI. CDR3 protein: CASSEESPGNTEAFF. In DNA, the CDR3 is TGTGCCAGCAGTGAAGAGTCGCCGGGGAACACTGAAGCTTTCTTT.

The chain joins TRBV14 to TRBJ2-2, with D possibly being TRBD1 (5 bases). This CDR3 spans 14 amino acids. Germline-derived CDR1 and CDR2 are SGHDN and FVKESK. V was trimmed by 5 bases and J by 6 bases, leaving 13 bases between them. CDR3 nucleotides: TGTGCCAGCAGCGGTGCAGTGGGGCCCGGGGAGCTGTTTTTT. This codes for CASSGAVGPGELFF. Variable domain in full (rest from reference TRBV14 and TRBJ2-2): EAGVTQFPSHSVIEKGQTVTLRCDPISGHDNLYWYRRVMGKEIKFLLHFVKESKQDESGMPNNRFLAERTGGTYSTLKVQPAELEDSGVYFCASSGAVGPGELFFGEGSRLTVL.

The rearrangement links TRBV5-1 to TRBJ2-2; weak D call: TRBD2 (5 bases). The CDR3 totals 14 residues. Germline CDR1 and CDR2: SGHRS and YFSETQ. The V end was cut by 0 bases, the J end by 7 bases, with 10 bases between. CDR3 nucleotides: TGCGCCAGCAGCTTGGATCTAGCACTCGGGGAGCTGTTTTTT. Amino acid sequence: CASSLDLALGELFF.

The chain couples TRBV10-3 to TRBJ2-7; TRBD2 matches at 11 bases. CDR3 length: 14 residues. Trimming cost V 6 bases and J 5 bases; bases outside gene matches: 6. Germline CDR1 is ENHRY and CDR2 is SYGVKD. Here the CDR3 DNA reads TGTGCCATCAGCGCCGGGACTAGCGGTGACGAGCAGTACTTC. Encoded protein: CAISAGTSGDEQYF.

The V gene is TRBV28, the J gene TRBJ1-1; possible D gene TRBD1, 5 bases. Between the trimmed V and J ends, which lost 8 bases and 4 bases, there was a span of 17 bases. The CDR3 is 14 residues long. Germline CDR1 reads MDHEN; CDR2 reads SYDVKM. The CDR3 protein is CASVNGGVGTEAFF. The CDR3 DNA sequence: TGTGCCAGCGTGAACGGAGGGGTGGGCACTGAAGCTTTCTTT.

The CDR3 reads CASRLSGSSYNEQFF. CDR3 nucleotide sequence: TGCGCCAGCAGACTTAGCGGATCTTCCTACAATGAGCAGTTCTTC. The V call is TRBV10-2, the J call TRBJ2-1; D is perhaps TRBD2 (6 bases). This CDR3 has 15 amino acids. Germline values: CDR1 WSHSY, CDR2 SAAADI. The germline V and J ends were trimmed by 6 bases and 1 base, with 13 bases remaining between them.

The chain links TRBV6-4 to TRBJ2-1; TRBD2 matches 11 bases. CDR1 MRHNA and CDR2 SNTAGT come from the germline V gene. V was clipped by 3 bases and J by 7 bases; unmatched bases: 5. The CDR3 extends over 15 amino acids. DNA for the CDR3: TGTGCCAGCAGTGAGTTTAGCGGGGGGGAGAATGAGCAGTTCTTC. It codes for CASSEFSGGENEQFF.

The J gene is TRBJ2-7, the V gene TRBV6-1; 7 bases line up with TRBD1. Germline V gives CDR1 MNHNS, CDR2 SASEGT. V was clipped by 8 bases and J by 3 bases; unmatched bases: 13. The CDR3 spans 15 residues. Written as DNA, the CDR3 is TGTGCCAGCGCTACGGGCGAGACAGGGATCTACGAGCAGTACTTC. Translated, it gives CASATGETGIYEQYF.

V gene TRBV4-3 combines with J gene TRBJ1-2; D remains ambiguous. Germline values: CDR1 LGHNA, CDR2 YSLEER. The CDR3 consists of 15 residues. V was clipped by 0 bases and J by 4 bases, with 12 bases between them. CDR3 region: CASSQDRAAPYGYTF. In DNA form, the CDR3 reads TGCGCCAGCAGCCAAGATAGGGCAGCGCCCTATGGCTACACCTTC.

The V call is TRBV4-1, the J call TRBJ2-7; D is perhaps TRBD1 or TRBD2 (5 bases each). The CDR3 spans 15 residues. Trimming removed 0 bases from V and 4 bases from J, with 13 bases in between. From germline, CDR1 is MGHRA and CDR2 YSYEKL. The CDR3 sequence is CASSQDGGLGYEQYF. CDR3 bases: TGCGCCAGCAGCCAAGATGGGGGTTTGGGGTACGAGCAGTACTTC.

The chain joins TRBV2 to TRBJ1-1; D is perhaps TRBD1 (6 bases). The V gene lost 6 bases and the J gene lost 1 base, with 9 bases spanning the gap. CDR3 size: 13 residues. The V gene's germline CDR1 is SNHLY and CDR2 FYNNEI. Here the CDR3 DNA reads TGTGCCAGCAGCTCGACAGGGAACACTGAAGCTTTCTTT. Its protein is CASSSTGNTEAFF.

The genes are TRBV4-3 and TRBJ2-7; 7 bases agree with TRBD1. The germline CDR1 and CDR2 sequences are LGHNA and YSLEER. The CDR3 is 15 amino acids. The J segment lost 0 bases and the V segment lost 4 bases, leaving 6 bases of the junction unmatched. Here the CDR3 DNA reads TGCGCCAGCAGCCCCCAGACAGGGAGCTCCTACGAGCAGTACTTC. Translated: CASSPQTGSSYEQYF.

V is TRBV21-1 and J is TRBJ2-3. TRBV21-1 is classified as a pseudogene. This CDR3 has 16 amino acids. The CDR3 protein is CASSMARGGATDTQYF. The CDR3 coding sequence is TGTGCCAGCAGCATGGCGAGGGGTGGCGCCACAGATACGCAGTATTTT.

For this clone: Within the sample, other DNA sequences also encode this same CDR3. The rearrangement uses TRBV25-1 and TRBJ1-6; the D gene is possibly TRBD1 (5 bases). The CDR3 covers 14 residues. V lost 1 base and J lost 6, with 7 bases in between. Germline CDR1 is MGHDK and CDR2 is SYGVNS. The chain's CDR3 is CASSELGGNSPLHF. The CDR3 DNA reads TGTGCCAGCAGTGAATTGGGGGGTAATTCACCCCTCCACTTT.

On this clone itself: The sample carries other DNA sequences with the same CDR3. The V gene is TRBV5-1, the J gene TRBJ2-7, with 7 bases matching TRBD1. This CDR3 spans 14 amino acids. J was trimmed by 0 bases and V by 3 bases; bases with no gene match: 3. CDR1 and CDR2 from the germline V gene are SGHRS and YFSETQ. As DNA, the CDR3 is TGCGCCAGCAGCTCGACAGGGATCTCCTACGAGCAGTACTTC. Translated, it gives CASSSTGISYEQYF.

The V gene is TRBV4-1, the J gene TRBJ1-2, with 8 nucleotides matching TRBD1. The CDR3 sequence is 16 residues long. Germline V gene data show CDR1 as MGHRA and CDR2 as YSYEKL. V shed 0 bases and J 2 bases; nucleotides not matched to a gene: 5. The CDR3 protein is CASSQDGTGGNYGYTF. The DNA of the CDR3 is TGCGCCAGCAGCCAAGATGGAACAGGGGGGAACTATGGCTACACCTTC.

CDR3 in DNA: TGTGCCAGCAGCCCTACAATGGGCGCCGAAGGCGGGGAGCTGTTTTTT. It specifies CASSPTMGAEGGELFF. This chain uses TRBV11-2 with TRBJ2-2; no definite D call. CDR3 length: 16 amino acids. V was cut by 5 bases and J by 7 bases, with 20 bases left in between. The germline gives CDR1 SGHAT, CDR2 FQNNGV. Full variable domain (missing parts from reference TRBV11-2 and TRBJ2-2): EAGVAQSPRYKIIEKRQSVAFWCNPISGHATLYWYQQILGQGPKLLIQFQNNGVVDDSQLPKDRFSAERLKGVDSTLKIQPAKLEDSAVYLCASSPTMGAEGGELFFGEGSRLTVL.

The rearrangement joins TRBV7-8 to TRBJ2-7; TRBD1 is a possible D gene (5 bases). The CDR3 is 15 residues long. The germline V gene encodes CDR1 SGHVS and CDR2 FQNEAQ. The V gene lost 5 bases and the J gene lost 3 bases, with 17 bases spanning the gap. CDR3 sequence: CASSTRARGSYEQYF. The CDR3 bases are TGTGCCAGCAGCACCAGGGCAAGGGGAAGCTACGAGCAGTACTTC.

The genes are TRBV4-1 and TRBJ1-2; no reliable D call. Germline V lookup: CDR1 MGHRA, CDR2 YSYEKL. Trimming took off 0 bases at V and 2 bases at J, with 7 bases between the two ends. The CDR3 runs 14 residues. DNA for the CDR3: TGCGCCAGCAGCCAAGATCTACAGAACTATGGCTACACCTTC. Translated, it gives CASSQDLQNYGYTF.

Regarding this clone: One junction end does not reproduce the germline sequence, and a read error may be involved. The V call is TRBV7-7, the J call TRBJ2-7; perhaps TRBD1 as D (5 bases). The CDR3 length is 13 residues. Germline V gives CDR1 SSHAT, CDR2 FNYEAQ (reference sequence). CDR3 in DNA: TGTGCTAGCAGCCAGACCAGGGTGGAAGAGCAGTACTTC. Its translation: CASSQTRVEEQYF. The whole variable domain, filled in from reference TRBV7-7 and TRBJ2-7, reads GAGVSQSPRYKVTKRGQDVTLRCDPISSHATLYWYQQALGQGPEFLTYFNYEAQPDKSGLPSDRFSAERPEGSISTLTIQRTEQRDSAMYRCASSQTRVEEQYFGPGTRLTVT.

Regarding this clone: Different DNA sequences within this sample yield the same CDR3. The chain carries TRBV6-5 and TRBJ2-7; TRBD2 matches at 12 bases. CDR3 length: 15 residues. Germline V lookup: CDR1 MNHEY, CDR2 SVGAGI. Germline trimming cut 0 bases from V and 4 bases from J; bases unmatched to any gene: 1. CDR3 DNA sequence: TGTGCCAGCAGTTACTCACTAGCGGGGGGTTACGAGCAGTACTTC. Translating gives CASSYSLAGGYEQYF.

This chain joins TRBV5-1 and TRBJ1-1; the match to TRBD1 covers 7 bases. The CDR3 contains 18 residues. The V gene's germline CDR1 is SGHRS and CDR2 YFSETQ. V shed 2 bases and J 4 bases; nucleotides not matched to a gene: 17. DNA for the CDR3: TGCGCCAGCAGCTTCGACCGGGGCAAGGGGGCGCAGAGCACTGAAGCTTTCTTT. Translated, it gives CASSFDRGKGAQSTEAFF. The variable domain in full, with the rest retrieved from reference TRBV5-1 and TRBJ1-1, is KAGVTQTPRYLIKTRGQQVTLSCSPISGHRSVSWYQQTPGQGLQFLFEYFSETQRNKGNFPGRFSGRQFSNSRSEMNVSTLELGDSALYLCASSFDRGKGAQSTEAFFGQGTRLTVV.

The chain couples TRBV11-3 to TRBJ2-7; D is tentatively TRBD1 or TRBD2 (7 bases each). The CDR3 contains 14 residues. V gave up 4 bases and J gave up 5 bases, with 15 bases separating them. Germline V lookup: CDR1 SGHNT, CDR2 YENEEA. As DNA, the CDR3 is TGTGCCAGCAGCTATCAGGGGGAGGGAGACGAGCAGTACTTC. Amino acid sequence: CASSYQGEGDEQYF.

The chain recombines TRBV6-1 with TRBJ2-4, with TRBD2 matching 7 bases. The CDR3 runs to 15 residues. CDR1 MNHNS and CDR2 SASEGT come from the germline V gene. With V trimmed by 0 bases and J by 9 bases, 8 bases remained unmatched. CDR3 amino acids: CASSEATAGAGIQYF. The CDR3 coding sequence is TGTGCCAGCAGTGAAGCGACGGCGGGAGCCGGCATTCAGTACTTC.

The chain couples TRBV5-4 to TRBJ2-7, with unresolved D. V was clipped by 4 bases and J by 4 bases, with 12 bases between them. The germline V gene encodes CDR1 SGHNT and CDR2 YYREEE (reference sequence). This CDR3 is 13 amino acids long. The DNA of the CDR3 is TGTGCCAGCAGCCCCCAACCCCAATACGAGCAGTACTTC. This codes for CASSPQPQYEQYF.

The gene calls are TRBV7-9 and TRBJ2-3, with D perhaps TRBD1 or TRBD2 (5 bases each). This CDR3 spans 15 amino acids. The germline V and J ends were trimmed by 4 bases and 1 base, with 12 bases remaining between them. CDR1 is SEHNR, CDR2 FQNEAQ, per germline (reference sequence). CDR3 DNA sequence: TGTGCCAGCAGCTCCGGGGACGGTCGCACAGATACGCAGTATTTT. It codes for CASSSGDGRTDTQYF.